The 17 T cell receptor beta chains below all came from one sample that was sequenced in a study of human T cells and chemical hapten exposure. The sample's time point: patch test 1, 2 weeks after DPC sensitization. The treatment: therapeutic diphenylcyclopropenone sensitization with weekly scalp DPC. A single record per CDR3 protein comes from TCRdb applying MiXCR to the RACE reads. The sample carries about 380,000 distinct CDR3 sequences, about 4.8% recorded once. The input for sequencing was whole blood, taken in connection with sensitization to the hapten diphenylcyclopropenone (DPC). These receptors were collected from a woman between 45 and 60 years old with alopecia areata. Some clones in this sample may be carry-over from other donors' samples.

This clonotype was counted a few times. The V and J genes are TRBV2 and TRBJ1-1; no firm D call. The CDR3 length is 11 residues. Trimming took 6 bases from V and 7 from J, leaving 9 bases between them. CDR1 and CDR2 (germline): SNHLY, FYNNEI. CDR3 sequence reads: CASSWSLEAFF. CDR3 in DNA: TGTGCCAGCAGCTGGTCCCTTGAAGCTTTCTTT.

This clonotype occurred a few times. This chain links TRBV16 with TRBJ1-4, with D possibly TRBD1 on 6 matching bases. Germline CDR1 KGHSY, CDR2 FQNENV. The CDR3 length is 15 residues. With 2 bases removed from V and 5 bases from J, the gap between germline ends came to 12 bases. The CDR3 region has the DNA TGTGCCAGCAGCCAAGGACAGCTAATAAATGAAAAACTGTTTTTT. Translating it yields CASSQGQLINEKLFF.

This chain joins TRBV6-1 and TRBJ1-5; 9 bases are a match to TRBD1. There are 15 residues in the CDR3. J was trimmed by 4 bases and V by 4 bases; bases with no gene match: 5. CDR1 and CDR2 (germline): MNHNS, SASEGT. Written as DNA, the CDR3 is TGTGCCAGCAGTGCTGGACAGGGGAGGAATCAGCCCCAGCATTTT. The encoded protein is CASSAGQGRNQPQHF.

This clonotype was detected ten times or more. The genes are TRBV4-2 and TRBJ2-3; possible D gene TRBD2, 6 bases. Trimming shortened V by 4 bases and J by 4 bases, and 12 bases separated the two germline ends. CDR1 is LGHNA, CDR2 YNFKEQ, per germline. This CDR3 spans 14 amino acids. The CDR3: CASSPAEGSDTQYF. The CDR3 DNA sequence: TGTGCCAGCAGCCCGGCGGAGGGGTCAGATACGCAGTATTTT.

The chain is built from TRBV2 and TRBJ2-3, with D unresolved. CDR1 is SNHLY, CDR2 FYNNEI, per germline. Trimming left V 1 base short and J 4 bases short, with 9 bases between. The CDR3 has 14 amino acids. CDR3: CASSEGVGSDTQYF. CDR3 nucleotides: TGTGCCAGCAGTGAAGGGGTCGGGTCAGATACGCAGTATTTT.

This clonotype has more than one count but fewer than ten. V and J are TRBV28 and TRBJ2-3; 7 bases are shared with TRBD2. Unmatched junction bases numbered 2, after V lost 2 bases and J lost 0 bases. The CDR3 is made up of 15 amino acids. Germline loops: CDR1 MDHEN, CDR2 SYDVKM. This CDR3 reads CASSLLAESTDTQYF. CDR3 nucleotide sequence: TGTGCCAGCAGTTTACTAGCGGAAAGCACAGATACGCAGTATTTT.

This clonotype was observed a handful of times. The rearrangement uses TRBV11-2 and TRBJ2-2; possibly TRBD2 for D (7 bases). The CDR3 runs to 15 residues. Trimming stripped 6 bases from V and 7 bases from J, with 18 bases between. CDR1 is SGHAT and CDR2 is FQNNGV in the germline V gene. As DNA, the CDR3 is TGTGCCAGCAGAAGCTCGGGGGGCGGCGGCGGGGAGCTGTTTTTT. It yields the protein CASRSSGGGGGELFF.

The gene calls are TRBV7-2 and TRBJ1-3; D is possibly TRBD1 (5 bases). Germline V gene data show CDR1 as SGHTA and CDR2 as FQGNSA. V lost 5 bases and J 0 bases, leaving 20 bases between the germline ends. The CDR3 covers 18 residues. The CDR3 loop reads CASSPYWDFFSSGNTIYF. In nucleotides, the CDR3 is TGTGCCAGCAGCCCTTATTGGGACTTCTTCTCCTCTGGAAACACCATATATTTT.

CDR3 amino acids: CASSLSGGAQYF. The DNA of the CDR3 is TGTGCCAGCAGCTTATCCGGAGGAGCGCAGTATTTT. The V and J genes are TRBV7-2 and TRBJ2-3; D might be TRBD2 (5 bases). The V end lost 2 bases, the J end lost 10 bases, and 10 bases lay between the germline ends. The CDR3 has 12 amino acids. Germline V gene data show CDR1 as SGHTA and CDR2 as FQGNSA.

This chain uses TRBV6-2 or TRBV6-3 with TRBJ2-5, with TRBD2 as a possible D gene (6 bases). V was trimmed by 6 bases and J by 4 bases, leaving 18 bases between them. CDR1 is MNHEY, CDR2 SVGEGT, per germline. CDR3 length equals 15 residues. CDR3 DNA: TGTGCCAGCAGCTTCCCGGGACTCCCTGTAGAGACCCAGTACTTC. Translated: CASSFPGLPVETQYF.

This clonotype has a count of ten or more. The chain links TRBV12-3 or TRBV12-4 to TRBJ1-3; no clear D. The CDR3 runs to 13 residues. V lost 3 bases, J lost 0 bases, and 3 bases lay in between. CDR3 sequence (DNA): TGTGCCAGCAGTTTCGGCTCTGGAAACACCATATATTTT. This gives the protein CASSFGSGNTIYF.

This chain joins TRBV24-1 and TRBJ2-3; D gene ambiguous. The CDR3 length is 16 residues. Per germline, CDR1 KGHDR and CDR2 SFDVKD. V gave up 1 base and J gave up 2 bases, with 12 bases separating them. The CDR3 here is CATSDLPGPYTDTQYF. The CDR3 DNA is TGTGCCACCAGTGATTTACCAGGACCCTACACAGATACGCAGTATTTT.

In its sample, this clonotype was seen a few times. CDR3: CSASGDRFSGNTIYF. The CDR3 bases are TGCAGTGCTAGTGGGGACCGATTCTCTGGAAACACCATATATTTT. The rearrangement uses TRBV20-1 and TRBJ1-3; tentatively, D is TRBD1 (5 bases). V lost 3 bases and J 0 bases, leaving 12 bases between the germline ends. This CDR3 contains 15 residues. Germline CDR1 is DFQATT and CDR2 is SNEGSKA (reference sequence).

This clonotype was observed a few times. V is TRBV20-1 and J is TRBJ1-2, with 9 bases matching TRBD1. Germline V gene sequence: CDR1 DFQATT, CDR2 SNEGSKA (reference sequence). With V trimmed by 6 bases and J by 8 bases, 4 bases remained unmatched. The CDR3 spans 11 residues. CDR3 in DNA: TGCAGTGCCGGGACAGGGTTAGGCTACACCTTC. Its translation: CSAGTGLGYTF.

This clonotype has a count of ten or more. The rearrangement joins TRBV20-1 to TRBJ2-7, with 8 bases matching TRBD2. Losses at the gene ends were 0 bases for V and 2 bases for J; bases not matched to a gene: 3. The CDR3 extends over 14 amino acids. Germline CDR1 is DFQATT and CDR2 is SNEGSKA (reference sequence). This chain's CDR3 is CSARETSGPYEQYF. The CDR3 nucleotides read TGCAGTGCTAGAGAAACTAGCGGACCCTACGAGCAGTACTTC.

This clonotype was detected ten times or more. The chain uses TRBV19 and TRBJ1-5; 11 bases map to TRBD1. Germline CDR1 reads LNHDA; CDR2 reads SQIVND (reference sequence). Germline trimming cut 6 bases from V and 6 bases from J; bases unmatched to any gene: 13. The CDR3 is 17 amino acids. The CDR3 nucleotides read TGTGCCAGTAGCACCGGGACAGGGGGGTCCCTCGGTCAGCCCCAGCATTTT. This translates into CASSTGTGGSLGQPQHF.

Many counts were recorded for this clonotype. The chain combines TRBV30 with TRBJ1-6; possibly TRBD1 for D (5 bases). Trimming removed 2 bases at V and 5 bases at J, with 13 bases between. This CDR3 comprises 15 residues. The V gene's germline CDR1 is GTSNPN and CDR2 SVGIG (reference sequence). CDR3 coding DNA: TGTGCCTGGAGTACGGTGAGGGGCAATAATTCACCCCTCCACTTT. Translation gives CAWSTVRGNNSPLHF.